These T cell receptor beta chains were read from a single sample in a study of cytomegalovirus exposure and HLA in healthy donors. Repertoires were generated with immunoSEQ multiplex PCR, while TCRdb's copy carries only in-frame clones and drops some. The data show about 200,000 clones, with approximately 82% seen just once and 3.5% to 4% held by the top ten. Sequencing input: PBMCs. Source of these receptors: a male donor in good health and CMV-seronegative. The CDR3 runs from the conserved cysteine through the conserved F or W. A D gene is named only where the DNA matches it firmly. The size field is filled for only some rows; it gives once, few, many or a size class.

abundance: .
j_gene: TRBJ2-7
d_gene: TRBD1
v_gene: TRBV5-1
CDR3aa: CASSLISGTGFEQYF
CDR3nt: TGCGCCAGCAGCTTGATCTCCGGGACAGGCTTCGAGCAGTACTTC

abundance: .
j_gene: TRBJ2-1
d_gene: .
v_gene: TRBV18
CDR3aa: CASSPKSPVVNEQFF
CDR3nt: TGTGCCAGCTCACCAAAATCTCCTGTAGTCAATGAGCAGTTCTTC

abundance: .
j_gene: TRBJ2-4
d_gene: TRBD2
v_gene: TRBV5-1
CDR3aa: CASSWGLAGGIAAKNIQYF
CDR3nt: TGCGCCAGCAGCTGGGGACTAGCGGGAGGGATAGCGGCCAAAAACATTCAGTACTTC

abundance: .
j_gene: TRBJ2-3
d_gene: TRBD1
v_gene: TRBV5-5
CDR3aa: CASSWRDRGGRRGRGDTQYF
CDR3nt: TGTGCCAGCAGCTGGAGGGACAGGGGCGGGCGGAGGGGCCGAGGAGATACGCAGTATTTT

abundance: few
j_gene: TRBJ1-5
d_gene: TRBD1
v_gene: TRBV6-1
CDR3aa: CASNSRGRSNQPQHF
CDR3nt: TGTGCCAGCAATTCCAGGGGGCGAAGCAATCAGCCCCAGCATTTT

abundance: .
j_gene: TRBJ2-1
d_gene: .
v_gene: TRBV6-5
CDR3aa: CASSLEGDNEQFF
CDR3nt: TGTGCCAGCAGCCTCGAGGGGGACAATGAGCAGTTCTTC

abundance: .
j_gene: TRBJ1-6
d_gene: .
v_gene: TRBV28
CDR3aa: CASSLSASYNSPLHF
CDR3nt: TGTGCCAGCAGTTTAAGCGCCAGTTATAATTCACCCCTCCACTTT

abundance: .
j_gene: TRBJ2-7
d_gene: TRBD1
v_gene: TRBV28
CDR3aa: CASTKTGSSYEQYF
CDR3nt: TGTGCCAGCACCAAGACAGGGAGCTCCTACGAGCAGTACTTC

abundance: once
j_gene: TRBJ1-6
d_gene: .
v_gene: TRBV2
CDR3aa: CASSENESPLHF
CDR3nt: TGTGCCAGCAGTGAAAACGAGTCACCCCTCCACTTT

abundance: .
j_gene: TRBJ1-5
d_gene: TRBD1
v_gene: TRBV5-6
CDR3aa: CASSNRGIDQPQHF
CDR3nt: TGTGCCAGCAGTAACAGGGGAATCGATCAGCCCCAGCATTTT

abundance: .
j_gene: TRBJ2-2
d_gene: .
v_gene: TRBV28
CDR3aa: CASSFWDSDTGELFF
CDR3nt: TGTGCCAGCAGTTTCTGGGACTCGGACACCGGGGAGCTGTTTTTT

abundance: .
j_gene: TRBJ2-1
d_gene: TRBD1
v_gene: TRBV19
CDR3aa: CASSNRDRGRLAGNNEQFF
CDR3nt: TGTGCCAGTAGTAACCGGGACAGGGGGCGACTAGCGGGTAACAATGAGCAGTTCTTC

abundance: few
j_gene: TRBJ2-7
d_gene: .
v_gene: TRBV25-1
CDR3aa: CASTPGVSYEQYF
CDR3nt: TGTGCCAGCACCCCGGGGGTTAGCTACGAGCAGTACTTC

abundance: .
j_gene: TRBJ2-4
d_gene: TRBD2
v_gene: TRBV2
CDR3aa: CASSETSSKNIQYF
CDR3nt: TGTGCCAGCAGCGAGACTAGCTCCAAAAACATTCAGTACTTC

abundance: .
j_gene: TRBJ2-7
d_gene: .
v_gene: TRBV5-1
CDR3aa: CASSLGGLLSYEQYF
CDR3nt: TGCGCCAGCAGCCTTGGAGGACTCCTCTCCTACGAGCAGTACTTC

abundance: few
j_gene: TRBJ1-1
d_gene: .
v_gene: TRBV27
CDR3aa: CASRYRGNTEAFF
CDR3nt: TGTGCCAGCAGATATAGGGGGAACACTGAAGCTTTCTTT

abundance: .
j_gene: TRBJ2-3
d_gene: TRBD1
v_gene: TRBV7-2
CDR3aa: CASSNTGTGSTDTQYF
CDR3nt: TGTGCCAGCAGCAACACCGGGACAGGGAGCACAGATACGCAGTATTTT

abundance: .
j_gene: TRBJ2-2
d_gene: TRBD2
v_gene: TRBV7-8
CDR3aa: CASSLLAGGLGELFF
CDR3nt: TGTGCCAGCAGCTTATTAGCGGGGGGCCTAGGGGAGCTGTTTTTT

abundance: .
j_gene: TRBJ1-2
d_gene: .
v_gene: TRBV5-1
CDR3aa: CASSSGILNYGYTF
CDR3nt: TGCGCCAGCAGCTCAGGGATCCTTAACTATGGCTACACCTTC

abundance: .
j_gene: TRBJ1-1
d_gene: .
v_gene: TRBV18
CDR3aa: CASSPPSVMNTEAFF
CDR3nt: TGTGCCAGCTCACCACCATCAGTTATGAACACTGAAGCTTTCTTT

abundance: .
j_gene: TRBJ2-7
d_gene: TRBD2
v_gene: TRBV28
CDR3aa: CASSPSRVAGGDYEQYF
CDR3nt: TGTGCCAGCAGTCCATCCCGCGTCGCGGGGGGGGACTACGAGCAGTACTTC

abundance: .
j_gene: TRBJ2-1
d_gene: .
v_gene: TRBV7-9
CDR3aa: CASTQGGLRDNEQFF
CDR3nt: TGTGCCAGCACCCAGGGAGGCTTACGGGACAATGAGCAGTTCTTC

abundance: few
j_gene: TRBJ2-1
d_gene: .
v_gene: TRBV4-1
CDR3aa: CASSQGLRGNEQFF
CDR3nt: TGCGCCAGCAGCCAAGGTCTCAGGGGCAATGAGCAGTTCTTC

abundance: .
j_gene: TRBJ2-7
d_gene: TRBD1
v_gene: TRBV2
CDR3aa: CASSRDRDYEQYF
CDR3nt: TGTGCCAGCAGTAGAGACAGGGACTACGAGCAGTACTTC

abundance: .
j_gene: TRBJ1-2
d_gene: TRBD1
v_gene: TRBV5-4
CDR3aa: CASSRTGGNYGYTF
CDR3nt: TGTGCCAGCAGTAGGACAGGGGGTAACTATGGCTACACCTTC

abundance: .
j_gene: TRBJ1-1
d_gene: .
v_gene: TRBV27
CDR3aa: CASSFRLGGLANTEAFF
CDR3nt: TGTGCCAGCAGTTTCCGTTTGGGAGGGCTGGCGAACACTGAAGCTTTCTTT

abundance: .
j_gene: TRBJ2-7
d_gene: TRBD1
v_gene: TRBV27
CDR3aa: CASSDRGSEQYF
CDR3nt: TGTGCCAGCAGTGACAGGGGGTCCGAGCAGTACTTC

abundance: .
j_gene: TRBJ2-2
d_gene: .
v_gene: TRBV6-1
CDR3aa: CASSEAGRNTGELFF
CDR3nt: TGTGCCAGCAGTGAGGCCGGGAGGAACACCGGGGAGCTGTTTTTT

abundance: once
j_gene: TRBJ2-1
d_gene: TRBD2
v_gene: TRBV27
CDR3aa: CASSSWTSGDEQFF
CDR3nt: TGTGCCAGCAGTTCCTGGACTAGCGGGGATGAGCAGTTCTTC

abundance: .
j_gene: TRBJ1-2
d_gene: .
v_gene: TRBV28
CDR3aa: CASSPMGVQPDYGYTF
CDR3nt: TGTGCCAGCAGCCCCATGGGCGTCCAGCCGGACTATGGCTACACCTTC

abundance: .
j_gene: TRBJ1-4
d_gene: .
v_gene: TRBV5-1
CDR3aa: CASSLDTGRGEKLFF
CDR3nt: TGCGCCAGCAGCTTGGATACGGGTAGGGGCGAAAAACTGTTTTTT

abundance: .
j_gene: TRBJ2-7
d_gene: .
v_gene: TRBV10-3
CDR3aa: CAISGLATYEQYF
CDR3nt: TGTGCCATCAGTGGCCTAGCGACCTACGAGCAGTACTTC

abundance: .
j_gene: TRBJ1-1
d_gene: .
v_gene: TRBV5-6
CDR3aa: CASSLDRMNTEAFF
CDR3nt: TGTGCCAGCAGCTTGGACAGAATGAACACTGAAGCTTTCTTT

abundance: once
j_gene: TRBJ2-7
d_gene: .
v_gene: TRBV7-2
CDR3aa: CASSLRASDEQYF
CDR3nt: TGTGCCAGCAGCTTGCGAGCCTCCGACGAGCAGTACTTC

abundance: .
j_gene: TRBJ2-2
d_gene: .
v_gene: TRBV9
CDR3aa: CASSPKNTGELFF
CDR3nt: TGTGCCAGCAGCCCCAAGAACACCGGGGAGCTGTTTTTT

abundance: .
j_gene: TRBJ1-5
d_gene: .
v_gene: TRBV27
CDR3aa: CASSPVGLSQPQHF
CDR3nt: TGTGCCAGCAGCCCCGTGGGGCTCTCTCAGCCCCAGCATTTT

abundance: .
j_gene: TRBJ2-1
d_gene: TRBD2
v_gene: TRBV9
CDR3aa: CASSVVSAGGVNEQFF
CDR3nt: TGTGCCAGCAGCGTAGTCTCAGCGGGAGGGGTCAATGAGCAGTTCTTC

abundance: .
j_gene: TRBJ1-1
d_gene: .
v_gene: TRBV11-2
CDR3aa: CASSLTAGVEAFF
CDR3nt: TGTGCCAGCAGCTTAACCGCCGGGGTTGAAGCTTTCTTT

abundance: .
j_gene: TRBJ2-2
d_gene: .
v_gene: TRBV27
CDR3aa: CASSSAGELFF
CDR3nt: TGTGCCAGCAGTTCGGCCGGGGAGCTGTTTTTT

abundance: .
j_gene: TRBJ2-3
d_gene: TRBD2
v_gene: TRBV7-3
CDR3aa: CASSPPRTSGTDTQYF
CDR3nt: TGTGCCAGCAGCCCGCCGCGGACTAGCGGCACAGATACGCAGTATTTT

abundance: .
j_gene: TRBJ2-7
d_gene: .
v_gene: TRBV5-6
CDR3aa: CASSAGQGPSGRMYEQYF
CDR3nt: TGTGCCAGCAGCGCCGGACAGGGTCCGAGCGGGAGGATGTACGAGCAGTACTTC

abundance: .
j_gene: TRBJ2-7
d_gene: .
v_gene: TRBV5-1
CDR3aa: CASIGGKTYEQYF
CDR3nt: TGCGCCAGCATTGGAGGCAAAACCTACGAGCAGTACTTC

abundance: .
j_gene: TRBJ2-1
d_gene: .
v_gene: TRBV19
CDR3aa: CASNSVLAYNEQFF
CDR3nt: TGTGCCAGTAACTCGGTACTCGCCTACAATGAGCAGTTCTTC

abundance: .
j_gene: TRBJ1-1
d_gene: TRBD1
v_gene: TRBV5-1
CDR3aa: CASSRTGGMTEAFF
CDR3nt: TGCGCCAGCAGCCGCACAGGGGGCATGACTGAAGCTTTCTTT

abundance: .
j_gene: TRBJ1-3
d_gene: TRBD1
v_gene: TRBV28
CDR3aa: CASSLLTGGRGNTIYF
CDR3nt: TGTGCCAGCAGTTTATTGACAGGGGGTAGGGGAAACACCATATATTTT

abundance: .
j_gene: TRBJ1-2
d_gene: .
v_gene: TRBV5-1
CDR3aa: CASSLTDGLSPNYGYTF
CDR3nt: TGCGCCAGCAGCTTGACAGACGGCCTGTCGCCTAACTATGGCTACACCTTC

abundance: .
j_gene: TRBJ2-3
d_gene: .
v_gene: TRBV5-1
CDR3aa: CASSLLGTRTDTQYF
CDR3nt: TGCGCCAGCAGCTTGCTCGGGACTCGCACAGATACGCAGTATTTT

abundance: .
j_gene: TRBJ2-5
d_gene: .
v_gene: TRBV28
CDR3aa: CASSFELTQYF
CDR3nt: TGTGCCAGCAGTTTCGAACTGACCCAGTACTTC

abundance: .
j_gene: TRBJ1-1
d_gene: TRBD1
v_gene: TRBV6-1
CDR3aa: CASSLFGQGNTEAFF
CDR3nt: TGTGCCAGCAGTTTATTTGGACAGGGAAACACTGAAGCTTTCTTT

abundance: .
j_gene: TRBJ2-7
d_gene: TRBD1
v_gene: TRBV7-9
CDR3aa: CASSPRGQGGYEQYF
CDR3nt: TGTGCCAGCAGCCCGCGGGGACAGGGGGGTTACGAGCAGTACTTC

abundance: .
j_gene: TRBJ1-1
d_gene: TRBD1
v_gene: TRBV6-5
CDR3aa: CASSENPGTGRAFF
CDR3nt: TGTGCCAGCAGTGAAAACCCCGGGACAGGGAGGGCTTTCTTT

abundance: .
j_gene: TRBJ2-6
d_gene: TRBD1
v_gene: TRBV9
CDR3aa: CASSGQGPGANVLTF
CDR3nt: TGTGCCAGCAGCGGACAGGGACCTGGGGCCAACGTCCTGACTTTC

abundance: .
j_gene: TRBJ2-3
d_gene: TRBD2
v_gene: TRBV19
CDR3aa: CASTLRGTSGTDTQYF
CDR3nt: TGTGCCAGTACCTTAAGGGGGACTAGCGGCACAGATACGCAGTATTTT

abundance: .
j_gene: TRBJ2-6
d_gene: .
v_gene: TRBV7-3
CDR3aa: CASSLAGNPSGANVLTF
CDR3nt: TGTGCCAGCAGCTTAGCAGGGAATCCCTCTGGGGCCAACGTCCTGACTTTC